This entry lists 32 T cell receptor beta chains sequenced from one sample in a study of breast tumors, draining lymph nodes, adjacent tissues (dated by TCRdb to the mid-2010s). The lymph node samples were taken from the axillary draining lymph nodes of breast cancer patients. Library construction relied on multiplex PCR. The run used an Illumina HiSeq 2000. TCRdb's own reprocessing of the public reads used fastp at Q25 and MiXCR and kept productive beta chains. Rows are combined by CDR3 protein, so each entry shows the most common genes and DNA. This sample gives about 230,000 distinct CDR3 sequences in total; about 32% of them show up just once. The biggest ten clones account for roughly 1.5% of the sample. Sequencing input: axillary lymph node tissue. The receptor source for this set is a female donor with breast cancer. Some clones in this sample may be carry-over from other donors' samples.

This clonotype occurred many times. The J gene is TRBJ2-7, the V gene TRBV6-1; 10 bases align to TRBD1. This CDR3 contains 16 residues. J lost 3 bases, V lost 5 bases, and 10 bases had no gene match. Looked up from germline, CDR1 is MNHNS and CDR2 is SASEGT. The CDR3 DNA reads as TGTGCCAGCAGTTTCCGGGACAGGGGAGTGGACTACGAGCAGTACTTC. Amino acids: CASSFRDRGVDYEQYF.

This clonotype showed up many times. The DNA of the CDR3 is TGTGCCTGGAGTGTGGGGGGGACTTTTCAAGAGACCCAGTACTTC. This encodes CAWSVGGTFQETQYF. The V call is TRBV30, the J call TRBJ2-5; 7 bases line up with TRBD2. V was clipped by 0 bases and J by 2 bases; unmatched bases: 6. In germline, CDR1 is GTSNPN, CDR2 SVGIG (reference sequence). The length of the CDR3 is 15 residues.

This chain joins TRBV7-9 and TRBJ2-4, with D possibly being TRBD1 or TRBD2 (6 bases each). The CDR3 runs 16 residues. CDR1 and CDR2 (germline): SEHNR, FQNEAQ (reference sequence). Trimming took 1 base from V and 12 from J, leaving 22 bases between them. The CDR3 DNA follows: TGTGCCAGCAGCTTAGTCCCTGCAGCGTGGGGGGACACTCAGTACTTC. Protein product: CASSLVPAAWGDTQYF.

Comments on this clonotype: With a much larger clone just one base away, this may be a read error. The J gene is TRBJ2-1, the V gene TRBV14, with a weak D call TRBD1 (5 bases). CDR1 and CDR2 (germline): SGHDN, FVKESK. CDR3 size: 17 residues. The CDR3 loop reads CASSQGTPVISYTEQFF. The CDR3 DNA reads TGTGCCAGCAGCCAAGGGACACCAGTAATCTCCTACACTGAGCAGTTCTTC.

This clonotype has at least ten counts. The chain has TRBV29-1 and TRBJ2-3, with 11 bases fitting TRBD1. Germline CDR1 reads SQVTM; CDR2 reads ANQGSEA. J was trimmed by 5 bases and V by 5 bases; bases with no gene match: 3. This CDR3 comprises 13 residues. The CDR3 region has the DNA TGCAGCGTTCCGGGACAGGGGGGAGATACGCAGTATTTT. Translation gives CSVPGQGGDTQYF.

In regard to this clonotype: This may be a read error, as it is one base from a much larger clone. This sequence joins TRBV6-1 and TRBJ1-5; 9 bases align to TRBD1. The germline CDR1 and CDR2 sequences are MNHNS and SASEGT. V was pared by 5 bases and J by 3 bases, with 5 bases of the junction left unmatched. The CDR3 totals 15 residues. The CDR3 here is CASSQWDRVNQPQHF. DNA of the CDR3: TGTGCCAGCAGTCAATGGGACAGGGTCAATCAGCCCCAGCATTTT.

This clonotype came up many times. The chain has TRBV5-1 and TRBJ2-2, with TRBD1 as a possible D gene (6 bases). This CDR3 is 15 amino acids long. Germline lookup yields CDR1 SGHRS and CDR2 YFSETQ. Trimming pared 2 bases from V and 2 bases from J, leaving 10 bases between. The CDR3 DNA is TGCGCCAGCAGCTTACAGGGTTTTAACACCGGGGAGCTGTTTTTT. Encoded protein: CASSLQGFNTGELFF.

In nucleotides, the CDR3 is TGTGCCAGCAGTCACGGGGTAGCGGGTCGCACAGATACGCAGTATTTT. As protein: CASSHGVAGRTDTQYF. V usage is TRBV6-5 and J usage is TRBJ2-3, with 7 nucleotides matching TRBD2. The CDR3 is made up of 16 amino acids. CDR1 and CDR2 (germline): MNHEY, SVGAGI. Germline trimming cut 5 bases from V and 1 base from J; bases unmatched to any gene: 9.

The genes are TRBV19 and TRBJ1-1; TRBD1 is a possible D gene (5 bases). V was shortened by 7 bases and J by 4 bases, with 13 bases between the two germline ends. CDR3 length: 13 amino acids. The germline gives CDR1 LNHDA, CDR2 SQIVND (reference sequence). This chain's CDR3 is CASTTGVTTEAFF. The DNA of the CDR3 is TGTGCCAGTACCACGGGGGTGACCACTGAAGCTTTCTTT.

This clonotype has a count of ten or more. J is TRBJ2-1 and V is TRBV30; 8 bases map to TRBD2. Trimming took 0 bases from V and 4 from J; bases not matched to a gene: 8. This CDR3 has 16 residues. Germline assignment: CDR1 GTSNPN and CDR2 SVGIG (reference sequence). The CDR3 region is CAWSVPASGLYNEQFF. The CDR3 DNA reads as TGTGCCTGGAGTGTACCAGCTAGCGGGTTATACAATGAGCAGTTCTTC.

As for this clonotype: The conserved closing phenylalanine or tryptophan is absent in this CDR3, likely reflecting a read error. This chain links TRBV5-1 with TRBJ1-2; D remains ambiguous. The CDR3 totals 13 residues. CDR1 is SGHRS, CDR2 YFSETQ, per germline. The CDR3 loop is CARSLGRSSGYTS. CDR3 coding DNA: TGCGCCAGAAGCTTGGGTCGTTCTTCTGGCTACACCTCC.

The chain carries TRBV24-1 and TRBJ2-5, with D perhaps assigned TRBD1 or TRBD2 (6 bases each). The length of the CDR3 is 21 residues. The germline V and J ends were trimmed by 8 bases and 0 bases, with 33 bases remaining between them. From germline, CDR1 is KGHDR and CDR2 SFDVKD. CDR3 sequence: CATMDSFCAGLGGRDQETQYF. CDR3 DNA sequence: TGTGCCACCATGGACAGTTTTTGTGCGGGGCTCGGGGGCCGTGACCAAGAGACCCAGTACTTC.

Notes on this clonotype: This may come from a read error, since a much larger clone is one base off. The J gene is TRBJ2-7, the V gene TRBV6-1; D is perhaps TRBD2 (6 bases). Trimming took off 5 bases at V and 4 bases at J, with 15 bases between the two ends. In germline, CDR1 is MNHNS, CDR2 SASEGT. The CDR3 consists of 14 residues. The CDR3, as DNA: TGTGCCAGCAGTCAAAGGTTGGGGACTTACGAGCAGTACTTC. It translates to CASSQRLGTYEQYF.

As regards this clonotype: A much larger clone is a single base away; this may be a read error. The CDR3 reads CSARNERTYAQYF. The CDR3, as DNA: TGCAGTGCTAGAAATGAGCGAACCTACGCGCAGTACTTC. The chain employs TRBV20-1 and TRBJ2-7; D is ambiguous. This CDR3 has 13 residues. Germline V gives CDR1 DFQATT, CDR2 SNEGSKA (reference sequence).

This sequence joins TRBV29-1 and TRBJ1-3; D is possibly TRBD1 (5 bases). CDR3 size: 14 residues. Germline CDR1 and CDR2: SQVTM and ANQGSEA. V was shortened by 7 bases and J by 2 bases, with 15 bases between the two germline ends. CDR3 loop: CSGLIRGTGNTIYF. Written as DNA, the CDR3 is TGCAGCGGACTAATACGGGGCACTGGAAACACCATATATTTT.

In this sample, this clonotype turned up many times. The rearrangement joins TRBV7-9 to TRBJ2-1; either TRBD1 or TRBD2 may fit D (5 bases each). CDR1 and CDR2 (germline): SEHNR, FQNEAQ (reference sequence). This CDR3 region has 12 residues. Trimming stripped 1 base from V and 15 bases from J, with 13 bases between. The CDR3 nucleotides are TGTGCCAGCAGCTTAGATGGGGGTGTACGGTTCTTC. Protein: CASSLDGGVRFF.

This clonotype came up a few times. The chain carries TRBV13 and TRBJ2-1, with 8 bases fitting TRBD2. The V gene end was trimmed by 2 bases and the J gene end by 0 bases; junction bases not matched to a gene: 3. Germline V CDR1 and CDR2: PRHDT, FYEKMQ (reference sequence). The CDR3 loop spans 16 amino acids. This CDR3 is CASSLLAGYSYNEQFF. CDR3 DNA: TGTGCCAGCAGCTTACTAGCGGGCTACTCCTACAATGAGCAGTTCTTC. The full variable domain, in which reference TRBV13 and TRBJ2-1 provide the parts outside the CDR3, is AAGVIQSPRHLIKEKRETATLKCYPIPRHDTVYWYQQGPGQDPQFLISFYEKMQSDKGSIPDRFSAQQFSDYHSELNMSSLELGDSALYFCASSLLAGYSYNEQFFGPGTRLTVL.

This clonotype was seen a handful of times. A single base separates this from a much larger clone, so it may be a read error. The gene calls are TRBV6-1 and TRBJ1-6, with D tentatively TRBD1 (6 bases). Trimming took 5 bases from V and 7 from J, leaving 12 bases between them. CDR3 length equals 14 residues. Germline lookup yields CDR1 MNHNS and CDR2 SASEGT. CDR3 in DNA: TGTGCCAGCAGTCAACTGGGGGCCAATTCACCCCTCCACTTT. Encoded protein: CASSQLGANSPLHF.

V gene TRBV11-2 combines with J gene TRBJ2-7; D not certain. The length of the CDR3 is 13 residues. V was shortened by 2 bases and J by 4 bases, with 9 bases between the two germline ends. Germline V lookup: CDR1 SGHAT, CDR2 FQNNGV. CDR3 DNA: TGTGCCAGCAGCTTAACTCCCGTATACGAGCAGTACGTC. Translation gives CASSLTPVYEQYV.

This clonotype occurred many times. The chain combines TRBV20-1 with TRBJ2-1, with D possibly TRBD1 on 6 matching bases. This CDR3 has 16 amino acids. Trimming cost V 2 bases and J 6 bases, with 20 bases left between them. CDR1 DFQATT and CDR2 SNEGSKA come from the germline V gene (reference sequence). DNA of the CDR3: TGCAGTGCTAGAAGTAGCAGGGGCTCAAACGCCAATGAGCAGTTCTTC. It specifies CSARSSRGSNANEQFF.

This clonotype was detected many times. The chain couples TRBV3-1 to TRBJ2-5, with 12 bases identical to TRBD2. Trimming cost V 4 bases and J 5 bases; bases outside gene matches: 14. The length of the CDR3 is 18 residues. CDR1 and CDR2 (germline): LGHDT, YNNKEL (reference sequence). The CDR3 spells CASSLQSRLAGAGETQYF. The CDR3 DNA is TGTGCCAGCAGCCTTCAATCCCGACTAGCGGGAGCCGGGGAGACCCAGTACTTC.

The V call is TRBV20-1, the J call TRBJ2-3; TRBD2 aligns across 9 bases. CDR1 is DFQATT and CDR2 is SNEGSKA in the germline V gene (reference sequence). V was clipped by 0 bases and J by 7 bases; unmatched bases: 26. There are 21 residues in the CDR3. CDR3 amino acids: CSARDTTSGAGATANSYTQYF. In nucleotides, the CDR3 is TGCAGTGCTAGAGATACGACTAGCGGAGCGGGGGCTACAGCCAACTCTTATACGCAGTATTTT.

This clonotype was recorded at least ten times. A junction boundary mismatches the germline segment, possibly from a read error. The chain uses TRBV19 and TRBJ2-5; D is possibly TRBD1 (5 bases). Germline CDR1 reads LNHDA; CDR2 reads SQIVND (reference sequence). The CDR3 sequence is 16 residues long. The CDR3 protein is CASGIGTDSSQETQYF. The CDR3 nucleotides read TGTGCCAGTGGTATAGGCACCGACAGCAGCCAAGAGACCCAGTACTTC.

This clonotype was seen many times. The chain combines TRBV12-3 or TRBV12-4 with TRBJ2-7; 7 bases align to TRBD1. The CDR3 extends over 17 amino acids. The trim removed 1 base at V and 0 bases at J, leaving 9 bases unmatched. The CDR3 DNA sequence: TGTGCCAGCAGTTTAGGGTCATTGGGGACAGTCTCCTACGAGCAGTACTTC. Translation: CASSLGSLGTVSYEQYF.

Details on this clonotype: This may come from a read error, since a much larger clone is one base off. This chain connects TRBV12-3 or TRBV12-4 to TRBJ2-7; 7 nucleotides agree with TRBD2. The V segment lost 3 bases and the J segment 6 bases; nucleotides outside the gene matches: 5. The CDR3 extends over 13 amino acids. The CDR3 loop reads CASSFFGGGEQYF. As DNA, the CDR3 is TGTGCCAGCAGTTTCTTTGGGGGGGGCGAGCAGTACTTC.

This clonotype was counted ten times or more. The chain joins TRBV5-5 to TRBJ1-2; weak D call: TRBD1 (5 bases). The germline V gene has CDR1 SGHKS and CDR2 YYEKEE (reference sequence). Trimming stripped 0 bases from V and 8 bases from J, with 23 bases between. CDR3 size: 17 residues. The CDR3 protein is CASSLGVGGTAGGGYTF. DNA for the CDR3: TGTGCCAGCAGCTTGGGAGTCGGGGGAACCGCCGGGGGAGGCTACACCTTC.

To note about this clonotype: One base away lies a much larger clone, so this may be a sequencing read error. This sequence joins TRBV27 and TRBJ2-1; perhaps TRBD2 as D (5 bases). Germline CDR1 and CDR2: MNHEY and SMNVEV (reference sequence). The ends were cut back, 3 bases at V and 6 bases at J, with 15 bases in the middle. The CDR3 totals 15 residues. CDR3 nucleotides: TGTGCCAGCAGTTTGACTCGCGGGTGGGCCAATGAGCAGTTCTTC. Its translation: CASSLTRGWANEQFF.

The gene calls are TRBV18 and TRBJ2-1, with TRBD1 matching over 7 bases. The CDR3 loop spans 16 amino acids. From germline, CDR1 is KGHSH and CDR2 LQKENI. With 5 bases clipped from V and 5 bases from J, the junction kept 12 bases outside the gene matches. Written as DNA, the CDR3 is TGTGCCAGCTCAACAGGGGTCCGGACGGGAAACAATGAGCAGTTCTTC. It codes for CASSTGVRTGNNEQFF.

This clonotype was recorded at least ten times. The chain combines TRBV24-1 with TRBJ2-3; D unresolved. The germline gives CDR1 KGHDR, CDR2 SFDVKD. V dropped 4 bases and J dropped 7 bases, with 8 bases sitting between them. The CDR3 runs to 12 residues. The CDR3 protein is CATSELSNTQYF. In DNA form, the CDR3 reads TGTGCCACCAGTGAATTATCGAATACGCAGTATTTT.

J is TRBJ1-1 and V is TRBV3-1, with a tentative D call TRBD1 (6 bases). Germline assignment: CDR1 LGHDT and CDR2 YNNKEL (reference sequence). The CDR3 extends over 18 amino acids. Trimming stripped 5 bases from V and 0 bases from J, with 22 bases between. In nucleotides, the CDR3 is TGTGCCAGCAGCGCCCCATCGACAGGACCCCTATTGAACACTGAAGCTTTCTTT. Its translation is CASSAPSTGPLLNTEAFF.

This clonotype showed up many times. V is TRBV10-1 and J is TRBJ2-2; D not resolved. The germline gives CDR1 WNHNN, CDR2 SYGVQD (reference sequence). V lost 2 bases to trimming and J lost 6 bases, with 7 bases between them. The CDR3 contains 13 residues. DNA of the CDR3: TGCGCCAGCAGTGAGCGAAGATCCGGGGAGCTGTTTTTT. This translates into CASSERRSGELFF.

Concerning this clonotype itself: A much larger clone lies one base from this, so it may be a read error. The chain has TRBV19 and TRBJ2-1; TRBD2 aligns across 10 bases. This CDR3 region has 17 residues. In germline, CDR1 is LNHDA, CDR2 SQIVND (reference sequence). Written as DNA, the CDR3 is TGTGCCAGTAGTACCACCAGGACTAGCGGACTCCACAATGAGCAGTCCTTC. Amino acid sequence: CASSTTRTSGLHNEQSF.